Below, 27 T cell receptor beta chains from the same sample are listed, as sequenced in a study of blood T cell repertoires in COVID-19. Repertoires were generated with immunoSEQ multiplex PCR, while TCRdb's copy carries only in-frame clones and drops some. The data hold under 250,000 clones, with roughly 85% observed a single time. Sequencing was done on a sample of peripheral blood. The receptors were sampled from a woman in her forties with active or convalescent COVID-19.

J is TRBJ1-2 and V is TRBV5-4; D remains ambiguous. The CDR3 extends over 13 amino acids. Trimming removed 4 bases from V and 8 bases from J, with 15 bases in between. From germline, CDR1 is SGHNT and CDR2 YYREEE (reference sequence). In DNA form, the CDR3 reads TGTGCCAGCAGCGCGATCGCAACAGACGGCTACACCTTC. Encoded protein: CASSAIATDGYTF.

This chain joins TRBV6-5 and TRBJ1-5; perhaps TRBD1 as D (6 bases). The CDR3 covers 15 residues. Germline V gene sequence: CDR1 MNHEY, CDR2 SVGAGI. V was cut by 6 bases and J by 0 bases, with 12 bases left in between. The DNA of the CDR3 is TGTGCCAGCAGCGACAGGTTCTATAGCAATCAGCCCCAGCATTTT. It specifies CASSDRFYSNQPQHF.

The V and J genes are TRBV9 and TRBJ1-4, with D tentatively TRBD1 (5 bases). Trimming took off 4 bases at V and 6 bases at J, with 7 bases between the two ends. CDR1 and CDR2 (germline): SGDLS, YYNGEE. This CDR3 has 12 amino acids. The CDR3 protein is CASSQGDEKLFF. CDR3 bases: TGTGCCAGCAGCCAGGGTGATGAAAAACTGTTTTTT.

This clone showed up just a few times. The chain has TRBV5-1 and TRBJ1-1, with D possibly matching TRBD1 (6 bases). The CDR3 is made up of 16 amino acids. Germline V lookup: CDR1 SGHRS, CDR2 YFSETQ. V dropped 5 bases and J dropped 2 bases, with 19 bases sitting between them. CDR3 nucleotides: TGCGCCAGCAGTCGTGGGACAACCAACTCCAACACTGAAGCTTTCTTT. This sequence encodes CASSRGTTNSNTEAFF.

The gene calls are TRBV25-1 and TRBJ1-6, with TRBD1 matching 7 bases. V trimming: 7 bases; J trimming: 4 bases; junction bases outside the gene matches: 1. Looked up from germline, CDR1 is MGHDK and CDR2 is SYGVNS. The CDR3 consists of 13 residues. Here the CDR3 DNA reads TGTGCCAGCAAGGGACAGTATAATTCACCCCTCCACTTT. Its translation: CASKGQYNSPLHF.

The chain has TRBV5-4 and TRBJ1-1, with 10 bases fitting TRBD1. From germline, CDR1 is SGHNT and CDR2 YYREEE (reference sequence). Trimming cost V 3 bases and J 8 bases; bases outside gene matches: 10. The CDR3 length is 15 residues. In nucleotides, the CDR3 is TGTGCCAGCAGCTCGGGGGGACAGGGGAGTTTGGAAGCTTTCTTT. Residues: CASSSGGQGSLEAFF.

This clone was observed a few times. The chain joins TRBV2 to TRBJ2-7; TRBD1 is a possible D gene (6 bases). The CDR3 has 14 residues. The V and J ends lost 9 bases and 3 bases respectively, with 18 bases between them. Germline assignment: CDR1 SNHLY and CDR2 FYNNEI. For the CDR3, the DNA is TGTGCCAGTATGGACAGCCTCACTATCTACGAGCAGTACTTC. Encoded protein: CASMDSLTIYEQYF.

The CDR3 region is CASNTRQDYEQYF. The DNA for the CDR3 is TGTGCCAGCAACACGAGACAGGACTACGAGCAGTACTTC. V is TRBV25-1 and J is TRBJ2-7; maybe TRBD1 (6 bases). CDR1 and CDR2 from the germline V gene are MGHDK and SYGVNS. This CDR3 contains 13 residues. V was cut by 7 bases and J by 3 bases, with 13 bases left in between.

This rearrangement joins TRBV6-5 to TRBJ1-4, with 9 bases that match TRBD1. Germline assignment: CDR1 MNHEY and CDR2 SVGAGI. Trimming cost V 6 bases and J 6 bases; bases outside gene matches: 8. The CDR3 contains 15 residues. CDR3: CASRDTGGPYEKLFF. CDR3 in DNA: TGTGCCAGCAGGGATACAGGGGGCCCTTATGAAAAACTGTTTTTT.

The CDR3 protein is CASSYSAGTGTIQYF. CDR3 in DNA: TGTGCCAGCAGTTACTCCGCCGGGACAGGGACCATTCAGTACTTC. The chain couples TRBV6-5 to TRBJ2-4, with TRBD1 matching 9 bases. Germline trimming cut 0 bases from V and 9 bases from J; bases unmatched to any gene: 6. The CDR3 sequence is 15 residues long. Germline V gene data show CDR1 as MNHEY and CDR2 as SVGAGI.

The chain uses TRBV30 and TRBJ1-4, with a possible D match to TRBD1 (5 bases). The V and J ends lost 6 bases and 6 bases respectively, with 17 bases between them. Germline V gene lookup returns CDR1 GTSNPN and CDR2 SVGIG (reference sequence). The CDR3 length is 14 residues. The DNA for the CDR3 is TGTGCCTGTTCGGGTGGGGCTTCCTATGAAAAACTGTTTTTT. Translation: CACSGGASYEKLFF.

V gene TRBV5-1 combines with J gene TRBJ1-2; D possibly corresponds to TRBD1 (5 bases). In germline, CDR1 is SGHRS, CDR2 YFSETQ. The V and J ends lost 5 bases and 4 bases respectively, with 9 bases between them. This CDR3 has 12 residues. CDR3 DNA: TGCGCCAGCAGTGGGACTGGCTATGGCTACACCTTC. Protein sequence: CASSGTGYGYTF.

The V and J genes are TRBV19 and TRBJ1-1, with 8 bases fitting TRBD1. Germline assignment: CDR1 LNHDA and CDR2 SQIVND (reference sequence). The ends lost 9 bases at V and 0 bases at J; junction bases unmatched: 6. The CDR3 spans 14 residues. The CDR3 region has the DNA TGTGCCAGCGGGACACAGGGGGTGAACACTGAAGCTTTCTTT. It codes for CASGTQGVNTEAFF.

This clone is a singleton in its sample. The V and J genes are TRBV4-1 and TRBJ2-1; 12 bases agree with TRBD2. This CDR3 has 16 residues. V dropped 6 bases and J dropped 1; count of bases not matched to a gene: 4. Germline CDR1 reads MGHRA; CDR2 reads YSYEKL. The CDR3 DNA reads as TGCGCCAGCAGAAGGACTAGCGGGGTTTCCTACAATGAGCAGTTCTTC. Protein: CASRRTSGVSYNEQFF.

The chain couples TRBV7-3 to TRBJ2-5; the match to TRBD2 covers 13 bases. Trimming removed 5 bases from V and 4 bases from J; junction bases left unmatched: 7. This CDR3 contains 16 residues. The germline gives CDR1 SGHTA, CDR2 FQGTGA. The CDR3 sequence: CASSPSRTSGRETQYF. For the CDR3, the DNA is TGTGCCAGCAGCCCATCCCGGACTAGCGGGAGAGAGACCCAGTACTTC.

The rearrangement uses TRBV6-6 and TRBJ1-4; D remains ambiguous. This CDR3 region has 13 residues. Trimming stripped 10 bases from V and 7 bases from J, with 16 bases between. Germline values: CDR1 MNHNY, CDR2 SVGAGI (reference sequence). As DNA, the CDR3 is TGTGCCACGGGAACGGTTAAGACTGAAAAACTGTTTTTT. The encoded protein is CATGTVKTEKLFF.

V usage is TRBV28 and J usage is TRBJ2-7, with TRBD2 identical over 11 bases. Germline V gives CDR1 MDHEN, CDR2 SYDVKM. The CDR3 is 15 amino acids. Losses at the gene ends were 5 bases for V and 5 bases for J; bases not matched to a gene: 8. The CDR3 bases are TGTGCCAGCAGTCCCTGGACTAGCGGGCACAACGAGCAGTACTTC. This sequence encodes CASSPWTSGHNEQYF. Full variable domain (outside the CDR3, taken from reference TRBV28 and TRBJ2-7): DVKVTQSSRYLVKRTGEKVFLECVQDMDHENMFWYRQDPGLGLRLIYFSYDVKMKEKGDIPEGYSVSREKKERFSLILESASTNQTSMYLCASSPWTSGHNEQYFGPGTRLTVT.

The V gene is TRBV5-1, the J gene TRBJ2-3, with D possibly TRBD1 on 5 matching bases. CDR3 length: 16 amino acids. Trimming took off 2 bases at V and 0 bases at J, with 13 bases between the two ends. CDR1 SGHRS and CDR2 YFSETQ come from the germline V gene. DNA for the CDR3: TGCGCCAGCAGCTTCGGCAGGGATACTAGCACAGATACGCAGTATTTT. Translating it yields CASSFGRDTSTDTQYF.

This chain joins TRBV27 and TRBJ1-6, with TRBD1 as a possible D gene (6 bases). The V end was cut by 3 bases, the J end by 11 bases, with 14 bases between. Per germline, CDR1 MNHEY and CDR2 SMNVEV (reference sequence). The CDR3 length is 14 residues. The chain's CDR3 is CASSFFGQTTPLHF. CDR3 nucleotide sequence: TGTGCCAGCAGTTTTTTTGGACAGACCACACCCCTCCACTTT.

This chain connects TRBV7-6 to TRBJ2-5; 9 bases line up with TRBD2. Germline CDR1 and CDR2: SGHVS and FNYEAQ. V was clipped by 3 bases and J by 0 bases; unmatched bases: 2. The CDR3 totals 15 residues. CDR3 sequence (DNA): TGTGCCAGCAGCTTGAGCGGGGGGTACCAAGAGACCCAGTACTTC. This translates into CASSLSGGYQETQYF.

This rearrangement joins TRBV7-2 to TRBJ2-2, with 11 bases aligning to TRBD2. The CDR3 covers 16 residues. Germline V gene sequence: CDR1 SGHTA, CDR2 FQGNSA. The J segment lost 6 bases and the V segment lost 5 bases, leaving 8 bases of the junction unmatched. CDR3 loop: CASSPRASGGSGELFF. DNA of the CDR3: TGTGCCAGCAGCCCTAGGGCTAGCGGGGGGTCCGGGGAGCTGTTTTTT.

The chain has TRBV19 and TRBJ2-1, with D tentatively TRBD2 (6 bases). Germline values: CDR1 LNHDA, CDR2 SQIVND (reference sequence). Deletions cut 7 bases from V and 3 bases from J, with 16 bases between. The CDR3 sequence is 15 residues long. The CDR3 DNA sequence: TGTGCCAGTACGGCCGGTAGCGGAGGCTACAATGAGCAGTTCTTC. Amino acids: CASTAGSGGYNEQFF.

The rearrangement uses TRBV7-2 and TRBJ1-2, with TRBD1 as a possible D gene (6 bases). The germline gives CDR1 SGHTA, CDR2 FQGNSA. V gave up 4 bases and J gave up 0 bases, with 12 bases separating them. The CDR3 length is 15 residues. The DNA of the CDR3 is TGTGCCAGCAGCTCATCAAGGACAGCTAACTATGGCTACACCTTC. It yields the protein CASSSSRTANYGYTF.

The genes are TRBV12-3 or TRBV12-4 and TRBJ2-5; D is ambiguous. V lost 3 bases, J lost 5 bases, and 10 bases lay in between. The CDR3 length is 13 residues. CDR3 coding DNA: TGTGCCAGCAGTTTCCTGCCGCAGGAGACCCAGTACTTC. Translating gives CASSFLPQETQYF.

The chain couples TRBV5-1 to TRBJ2-6, with unresolved D. CDR3 length: 14 residues. In germline, CDR1 is SGHRS, CDR2 YFSETQ. V lost 6 bases and J 2 bases, leaving 9 bases between the germline ends. The CDR3 nucleotides are TGCGCCAGCAAGCCGGGTCCTGGGGCCAACGTCCTGACTTTC. Protein product: CASKPGPGANVLTF.

The chain links TRBV2 to TRBJ2-1, with TRBD2 matching over 10 bases. The V gene's germline CDR1 is SNHLY and CDR2 FYNNEI. With 5 bases clipped from V and 5 bases from J, the junction kept 9 bases outside the gene matches. The CDR3 sequence is 16 residues long. In DNA, the CDR3 is TGTGCCAGCAGTCCGAGCGGGGGGGCCGTGGACAATGAGCAGTTCTTC. This encodes CASSPSGGAVDNEQFF.

The genes are TRBV24-1 and TRBJ2-3; 7 bases match TRBD1. The CDR3 length is 16 residues. The V gene end was trimmed by 4 bases and the J gene end by 1 base; junction bases not matched to a gene: 7. In germline, CDR1 is KGHDR, CDR2 SFDVKD. CDR3 residues: CATSDLYRGGTDTQYF. CDR3 sequence (DNA): TGTGCCACCAGTGACCTTTACAGGGGCGGCACAGATACGCAGTATTTT.